This TCR beta chain was obtained from a study of beta chain features in type 1 diabetes. Around 100 mL of blood, on average, came from one heparinised draw per donor. Sorted CD4+ subsets: naive, central memory, regulatory, stem cell-like memory (CD45RO/CCR7/CD25/CD127/CD95/CD27 panel). Study-level findings and limits: Type 1 diabetes patients had TCRB CDR3s that were shorter (moderately but significantly so) in all four CD4+ subsets. The study found that naive, central memory and Treg TCRB repertoires appeared more similar in patients than in healthy donors. Reads derived from cDNA could over-represent cells showing high TCR expression.

Every bit of the isolated RNA underwent reverse transcription, so sequencing read expressed TCRB transcripts. Sequencing used immunoSEQ multiplex PCR; TCRdb keeps in-frame clones, though not all of them. Here the sample spans about 650,000 clones, 12% being singletons. Trimming left V 2 bases short and J 3 bases short, with 11 bases between. The CDR3 is 14 residues long. CDR1 SGHRS and CDR2 YFSETQ come from the germline V gene. In its sample, this clone was seen a few times. Antigen: not known. The chain uses TRBV5-1 and TRBJ2-5; tentative D call: TRBD1 (6 bases). The sequenced sample was naive CD4+ T cells from blood. The source is a man aged 25-45 years with type 1 diabetes. CDR3 region: CASSFNSGEETQYF. The CDR3 nucleotides read TGCGCCAGCAGCTTCAATTCAGGGGAAGAGACCCAGTACTTC.